A single sample gave rise to the 9 T cell receptor beta chains below, sequenced in a study of PD-1 blockade in classical Hodgkin lymphoma. As for time point: newly diagnosed, previously untreated cHL patient sample. Out of thawed PBMCs, magnetic negative selection purified CD4+ T cells. The table came from immunoSEQ multiplex PCR; TCRdb's copy has only in-frame clones and leaves some out. The table lists 20,000 to 25,000 clones, roughly 90% of them singletons, with 0.41% in the top ten. Specimen: CD4+ T cells from blood. The receptors derive from a human donor with classical Hodgkin lymphoma.

This chain connects TRBV2 to TRBJ2-2; D unclear. V lost 1 base, J lost 1 base, and 7 bases lay in between. Germline-derived CDR1 and CDR2 are SNHLY and FYNNEI. The CDR3 runs to 15 residues. The CDR3 region is CASSEEQMNTGELFF. DNA for the CDR3: TGTGCCAGCAGTGAAGAACAAATGAACACCGGGGAGCTGTTTTTT.

In the case of this clone: Mismatch with germline at one junction end may stem from a read error. The rearrangement uses TRBV28 and TRBJ1-5; D perhaps matches TRBD1 (6 bases). CDR3 length equals 12 residues. Looked up from germline, CDR1 is MDHEN and CDR2 is SYDVKM. In nucleotides, the CDR3 is TGTGCCAGCAGTTTGGCCTGGACAGCGAGGGCATTT. It yields the protein CASSLAWTARAF.

This clone was detected only once. The chain joins TRBV18 to TRBJ2-4, with D possibly TRBD2 on 5 matching bases. Per the germline V gene, CDR1 is KGHSH and CDR2 is LQKENI. The CDR3 spans 16 residues. Trimming cost V 4 bases and J 6 bases, with 19 bases left between them. In nucleotides, the CDR3 is TGTGCCAGCTCACTGACTTCACCGGGGTCCGGAAACATTCAGTACTTC. It encodes CASSLTSPGSGNIQYF.

The rearrangement links TRBV5-4 to TRBJ2-6; the match to TRBD1 covers 8 bases. The CDR3 is 20 amino acids. With V trimmed by 1 base and J by 4 bases, 16 bases remained unmatched. Germline values: CDR1 SGHNT, CDR2 YYREEE (reference sequence). The CDR3 loop is CASSLSPGGLFLSGANVLTF. The CDR3 DNA sequence: TGTGCCAGCAGCTTGAGCCCAGGGGGCCTTTTTCTTTCCGGGGCCAACGTCCTGACTTTC. The whole variable domain, remainder taken from reference TRBV5-4 and TRBJ2-6, is ETGVTQSPTHLIKTRGQQVTLRCSSQSGHNTVSWYQQALGQGPQFIFQYYREEENGRGNFPPRFSGLQFPNYSSELNVNALELDDSALYLCASSLSPGGLFLSGANVLTFGAGSRLTVL.

This clone was counted a single time. The V gene is TRBV28, the J gene TRBJ1-6; the match to TRBD1 covers 8 bases. The CDR3 length is 16 residues. J was trimmed by 11 bases and V by 5 bases; bases with no gene match: 14. Germline CDR1 and CDR2: MDHEN and SYDVKM. The chain's CDR3 is CASSGPDRDYGAPLHF. The CDR3 coding sequence is TGTGCCAGCAGTGGCCCGGACAGGGACTACGGTGCACCCCTCCACTTT.

This chain joins TRBV7-2 and TRBJ1-1; 8 nucleotides match TRBD1. Germline CDR1 is SGHTA and CDR2 is FQGNSA. With 3 bases clipped from V and 5 bases from J, the junction kept 5 bases outside the gene matches. The CDR3 consists of 14 residues. The CDR3 sequence: CASSFDRGRTEAFF. CDR3 in DNA: TGTGCCAGCAGCTTCGACAGGGGTCGGACTGAAGCTTTCTTT.

The chain combines TRBV2 with TRBJ2-7; the D is unclear. The CDR3 spans 13 residues. V lost 8 bases and J lost 7, with 18 bases in between. CDR1 is SNHLY, CDR2 FYNNEI, per germline. CDR3 DNA: TGTGCCAGCTCCGCCGGCCGGTCGACTGAGCAGTACTTC. Encoded protein: CASSAGRSTEQYF.

CDR3 nucleotide sequence: TGTGCCAGCAGTTTCGACAGGGGTTACGAGCAGTACTTC. Its protein is CASSFDRGYEQYF. The chain links TRBV28 to TRBJ2-7; TRBD1 matches at 8 bases. Germline V gene data show CDR1 as MDHEN and CDR2 as SYDVKM. The trim removed 3 bases at V and 4 bases at J, leaving 2 bases unmatched. The CDR3 loop spans 13 amino acids.

This clone has just a few counts. The chain combines TRBV27 with TRBJ1-6, with D perhaps matching TRBD1 (6 bases). The CDR3 has 16 residues. V was trimmed by 5 bases and J by 8 bases, leaving 19 bases between them. CDR1 is MNHEY, CDR2 SMNVEV, per germline (reference sequence). As DNA, the CDR3 is TGTGCCAGCAGTCTCCTACAGGGTGTGGGAGATTCACCCCTCCACTTT. Protein: CASSLLQGVGDSPLHF.